This TCR beta chain was observed in a study of T-cell reconstitution after alpha-beta-depleted transplantation in children. CDR1 is ENHRY and CDR2 is SYGVKD in the germline V gene. This CDR3 region has 15 residues. With 6 bases clipped from V and 4 bases from J, the junction kept 9 bases outside the gene matches. TCRbeta library preparation incorporated unique molecular identifiers. TCRdb re-called the PCR reads with MiXCR, one entry per CDR3 protein. In the table there are more than 450,000 distinct CDR3 sequences, approximately 16% of which are singletons. The sequences come from PBMCs from the stem cell graft donor, collected from the stem cell graft. V usage is TRBV10-3 and J usage is TRBJ2-1; 7 nucleotides agree with TRBD2. This sequence originates from a human donor who donated a stem cell graft to a child with acute lymphoblastic leukemia. The CDR3 DNA sequence: TGTGCCATCAGCGAGCGGGACTGGGGATACAATGAGCAGTTCTTC. It codes for CAISERDWGYNEQFF.